This is a list of T cell receptor beta chains from one sample in a study of immune characterization of retroperitoneal liposarcoma. In TCRdb, the PCR reads were re-called with MiXCR into one record per CDR3 protein. This table holds some 1,500 distinct CDR3 sequences, roughly 42% found once. The sequenced material came from tumor tissue. The receptors were sampled from a male donor with retroperitoneal liposarcoma. Both conserved end residues are part of each CDR3. The D gene is left open where the match is weak. Rows may omit the clone size; those that give it use once, few, many or a size class.

d_gene	v_gene	j_gene	abundance	CDR3aa	CDR3nt
TRBD2	TRBV7-2	TRBJ2-1	medium-sized	CASSDVAGGLQGETQFF	TGTGCCAGCAGCGACGTAGCGGGAGGGCTTCAAGGAGAGACCCAGTTCTTC
TRBD1	TRBV7-2	TRBJ2-7	.	CASSRGQGGLSYEQYF	TGTGCCAGCAGCCGGGGACAGGGGGGACTCTCCTACGAGCAGTACTTC
TRBD2	TRBV7-2	TRBJ2-1	.	CASSRSGRRSYNEQFF	TGTGCCAGCAGCCGTAGCGGGAGAAGGTCCTACAATGAGCAGTTCTTC
TRBD2	TRBV6-1	TRBJ2-7	.	CASIPGGAVNEQYF	TGTGCCAGCATTCCGGGGGGTGCGGTCAATGAGCAGTACTTC
.	TRBV11-2	TRBJ2-1	.	CASSPTVRNEQFF	TGTGCCAGCAGCCCAACTGTCAGGAATGAGCAGTTCTTC
TRBD1	TRBV6-1	TRBJ2-1	medium-sized	CASIGQGAYEQFF	TGTGCCAGCATTGGACAGGGAGCCTACGAGCAGTTCTTC
.	TRBV10-2	TRBJ2-1	once	CASSDSDRLFEQFF	TGCGCCAGCAGTGATTCCGACAGACTATTTGAGCAGTTCTTC
TRBD2	TRBV11-3	TRBJ2-5	.	CASSPGTSDQETQYF	TGTGCCAGCAGCCCTGGGACTAGCGATCAAGAGACCCAGTACTTC
.	TRBV6-1	TRBJ2-1	.	CASKVSGGGDEQFF	TGTGCCAGCAAAGTCTCAGGCGGCGGGGATGAGCAGTTCTTC
.	TRBV6-1	TRBJ2-1	few	CASSEAGEQFF	TGTGCCAGCAGTGAAGCAGGGGAGCAGTTCTTC
.	TRBV12-3/TRBV12-4	TRBJ2-3	.	CASSRMGDTQYF	TGTGCCAGCAGCCGGATGGGGGATACGCAGTATTTT
TRBD2	TRBV6-1	TRBJ2-1	medium-sized	CASRLAVWSEQFF	TGTGCCAGCAGGCTAGCGGTGTGGAGTGAGCAGTTCTTC
TRBD1	TRBV25-1	TRBJ2-1	.	CASSEDRGQGRYNEQFF	TGTGCCAGCAGTGAAGACCGTGGACAGGGACGGTACAATGAGCAGTTCTTC
TRBD2	TRBV23-1	TRBJ2-4	once	CASSQEREGRENIQYF	TGCGCCAGCAGTCAGGAGCGGGAGGGCAGAGAAAACATTCAGTACTTC
.	TRBV27	TRBJ2-1	few	CASSWDGENNEQFF	TGTGCCAGCAGTTGGGACGGAGAGAACAATGAGCAGTTCTTC
.	TRBV6-1	TRBJ2-1	medium-sized	CASRSLDAYNEQFF	TGTGCCAGCAGGTCTCTTGACGCGTACAATGAGCAGTTCTTC
.	TRBV12-3/TRBV12-4	TRBJ2-5	.	CASSLAPGAGGETQYF	TGTGCCAGCAGTTTAGCCCCCGGGGCCGGTGGAGAGACCCAGTACTTC
TRBD2	TRBV6-1	TRBJ2-1	.	CASRVAGGYEQFF	TGTGCCAGCAGGGTAGCGGGAGGCTACGAGCAGTTCTTC
TRBD1	TRBV7-2	TRBJ2-6	.	CASSSDRAGANVLTF	TGTGCCAGCAGCTCTGACAGGGCTGGGGCCAACGTCCTGACTTTC
.	TRBV10-3	TRBJ2-5	once	CAISPGLKYQETQYF	TGTGCCATCAGCCCCGGACTTAAGTACCAAGAGACCCAGTACTTC
.	TRBV6-8	TRBJ2-5	.	CASSALGGVTQYF	TGTGCCAGCAGTGCTCTGGGCGGGGTGACCCAGTACTTC
TRBD2	TRBV11-3	TRBJ2-1	medium-sized	CASSLAWGGSHDEQFF	TGTGCCAGCAGCTTAGCTTGGGGCGGGAGTCATGATGAGCAGTTCTTC
.	TRBV6-1	TRBJ1-2	once	CASSEALTPGVLPYGYTF	TGTGCCAGCAGTGAAGCGCTTACCCCAGGGGTTTTACCCTATGGCTACACCTTC
.	TRBV6-1	TRBJ2-4	.	CASSFGLPGANIQYF	TGTGCCAGCAGTTTCGGACTCCCCGGTGCAAACATTCAGTACTTC
.	TRBV7-6	TRBJ2-5	.	CASSLGPTQDGYEQYF	TGTGCCAGCAGCTTAGGCCCCACCCAGGATGGCTATGAGCAGTACTTC
.	TRBV7-2	TRBJ2-5	.	CASSLIQLPGETQYF	TGTGCCAGCAGCTTAATCCAGCTCCCCGGAGAGACCCAGTACTTC
.	TRBV6-1	TRBJ2-5	hyperexpanded	CASSWGNEQYF	TGTGCCAGCTCGTGGGGGAATGAGCAGTACTTC
TRBD1	TRBV6-1	TRBJ2-1	few	CASSGRQGLPYNEQFF	TGTGCCAGCAGTGGTAGACAGGGGTTGCCCTACAATGAGCAGTTCTTC
.	TRBV6-1	TRBJ2-7	few	CASSSPRRTRYEQYF	TGTGCCAGCAGTTCCCCTCGCAGGACACGGTACGAGCAGTACTTC
.	TRBV6-6	TRBJ1-5	few	CASSPGSPRDQPQHF	TGTGCCAGCAGTCCCGGGTCCCCGAGGGATCAGCCCCAGCATTTT
TRBD2	TRBV27	TRBJ2-1	.	CASTQTGLAGKSYEQFF	TGTGCCAGCACCCAAACTGGACTAGCGGGGAAAAGTTACGAGCAGTTCTTC
.	TRBV7-2	TRBJ2-1	.	CASSLGAPGGGYEQFF	TGTGCCAGCAGCTTAGGGGCCCCAGGGGGGGGCTACGAGCAGTTCTTC
.	TRBV10-3	TRBJ2-6	.	CAISERSGANVLTF	TGTGCCATCAGTGAGAGGTCTGGGGCCAACGTCCTGACTTTC
.	TRBV6-1	TRBJ2-2	large	CASSPSGTDLNTGELFF	TGTGCCAGCAGTCCATCCGGGACTGACTTAAACACCGGGGAGCTGTTTTTT
TRBD1	TRBV27	TRBJ2-7	medium-sized	CASSFQAGTGISYEQYF	TGTGCCAGCAGTTTTCAGGCAGGGACAGGAATTTCCTACGAGCAGTACTTC
.	TRBV6-1	TRBJ2-1	once	CASSEAGSRDLGDEQFF	TGTGCCAGCAGTGAAGCCGGTAGCAGAGACCTGGGCGATGAGCAGTTCTTC
.	TRBV27	TRBJ2-7	.	CASSLTSNSYEQYF	TGTGCCAGCAGTCTGACCTCTAACTCCTACGAGCAGTACTTC
TRBD2	TRBV12-3/TRBV12-4	TRBJ2-7	medium-sized	CASSHSGRSYEQYF	TGTGCCAGCAGCCATAGCGGGAGGTCCTACGAGCAGTACTTC
TRBD1	TRBV6-1	TRBJ2-3	few	CASSSGDRETGFTDTQYF	TGTGCCAGCAGTTCCGGTGACAGGGAGACGGGTTTCACAGATACGCAGTATTTT
TRBD2	TRBV7-2	TRBJ2-7	.	CASSLGTSGGNEQYF	TGTGCCAGCAGCTTAGGGACTAGCGGGGGCAATGAGCAGTACTTC
TRBD2	TRBV6-1	TRBJ2-7	large	CASSSLAGGPADNEQYF	TGTGCCAGCAGTTCGCTAGCGGGGGGGCCAGCCGACAATGAGCAGTACTTC
.	TRBV7-6	TRBJ2-5	.	CASRPDREETQYF	TGTGCCAGCAGGCCAGACAGAGAAGAGACCCAGTACTTC
TRBD2	TRBV7-2	TRBJ2-7	medium-sized	CASSEGGDYQQYF	TGTGCCAGCAGCGAAGGAGGGGACTATCAGCAGTACTTC
TRBD2	TRBV12-3/TRBV12-4	TRBJ2-1	few	CASRQTSGGLYNEQFF	TGTGCCAGCAGGCAGACTAGCGGGGGGCTGTACAATGAGCAGTTCTTC
.	TRBV7-9	TRBJ2-1	hyperexpanded	CASTFTGSDNEQFF	TGTGCCAGCACCTTTACCGGGAGTGACAATGAGCAGTTCTTC
TRBD1	TRBV7-2	TRBJ2-1	.	CASSLSSGQGKNIQFF	TGTGCCAGCAGCTTAAGTTCGGGACAGGGGAAAAACATTCAGTTCTTC
TRBD1	TRBV6-6	TRBJ2-1	few	CASSDDPGQGSNEQFF	TGTGCCAGCAGTGACGACCCGGGACAGGGGTCCAACGAGCAGTTCTTC
.	TRBV7-3	TRBJ2-1	.	CASSLDNGAYNEQFF	TGTGCCAGCAGCTTAGACAATGGGGCCTACAATGAGCAGTTCTTC
.	TRBV6-1	TRBJ2-7	few	CASSSRPQTDEQYF	TGTGCCAGCAGTTCTAGACCGCAAACGGACGAGCAGTACTTC
.	TRBV7-2	TRBJ2-5	medium-sized	CASSLDATTSRETQYF	TGTGCCAGCAGCTTAGATGCCACCACCTCGCGGGAGACCCAGTACTTC
TRBD2	TRBV27	TRBJ2-1	few	CASSPQTWTSGYNEQFF	TGTGCCAGCAGTCCTCAAACCTGGACTAGCGGTTACAATGAGCAGTTCTTC